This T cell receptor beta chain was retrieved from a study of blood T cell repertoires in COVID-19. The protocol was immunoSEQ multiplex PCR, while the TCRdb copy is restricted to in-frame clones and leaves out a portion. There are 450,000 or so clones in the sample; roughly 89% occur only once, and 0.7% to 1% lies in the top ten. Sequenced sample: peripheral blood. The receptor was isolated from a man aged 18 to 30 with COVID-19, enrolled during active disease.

The CDR3 DNA reads TGTGCCAGCAGAACCGAAGATCAGGGGCTGGGGGAGCTGTTTTTT. It translates to CASRTEDQGLGELFF. The chain is built from TRBV2 and TRBJ2-2; D might be TRBD1 (6 bases). Germline loops: CDR1 SNHLY, CDR2 FYNNEI. This CDR3 is built from 15 residues. V was trimmed by 6 bases and J by 8 bases, leaving 19 bases between them.